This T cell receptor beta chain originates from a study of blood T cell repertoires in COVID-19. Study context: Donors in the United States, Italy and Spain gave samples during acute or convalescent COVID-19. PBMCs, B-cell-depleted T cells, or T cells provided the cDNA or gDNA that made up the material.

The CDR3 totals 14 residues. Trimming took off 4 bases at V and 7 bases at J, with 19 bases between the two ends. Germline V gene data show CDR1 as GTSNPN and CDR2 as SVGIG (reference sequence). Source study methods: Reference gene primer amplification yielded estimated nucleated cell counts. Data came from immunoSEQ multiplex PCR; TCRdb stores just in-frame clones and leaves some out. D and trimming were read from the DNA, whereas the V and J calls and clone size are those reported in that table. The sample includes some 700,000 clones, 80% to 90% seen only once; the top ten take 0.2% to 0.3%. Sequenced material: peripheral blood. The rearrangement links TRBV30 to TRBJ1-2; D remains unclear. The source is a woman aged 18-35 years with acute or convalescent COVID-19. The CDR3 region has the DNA TGTGCCTGGACCCTGGTTGGGCTTCAGAGTGGCTACACCTTC. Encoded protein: CAWTLVGLQSGYTF.